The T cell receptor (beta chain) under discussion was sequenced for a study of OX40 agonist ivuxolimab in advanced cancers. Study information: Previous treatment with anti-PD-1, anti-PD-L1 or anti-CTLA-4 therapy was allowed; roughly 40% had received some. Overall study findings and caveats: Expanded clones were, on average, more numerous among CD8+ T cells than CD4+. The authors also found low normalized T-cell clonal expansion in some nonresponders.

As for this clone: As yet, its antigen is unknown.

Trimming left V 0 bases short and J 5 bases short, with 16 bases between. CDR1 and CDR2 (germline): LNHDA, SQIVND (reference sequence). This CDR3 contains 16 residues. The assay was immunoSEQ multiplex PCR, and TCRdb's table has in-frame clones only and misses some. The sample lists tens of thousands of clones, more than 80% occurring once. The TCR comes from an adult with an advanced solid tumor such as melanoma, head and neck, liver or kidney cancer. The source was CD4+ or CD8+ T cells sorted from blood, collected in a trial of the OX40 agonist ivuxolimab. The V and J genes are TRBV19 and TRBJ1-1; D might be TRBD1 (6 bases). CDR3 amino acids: CASSIDGGGVGTEAFF. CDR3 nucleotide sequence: TGTGCCAGTAGTATAGATGGAGGGGGAGTAGGTACTGAAGCTTTCTTT.